This TCR beta chain was sequenced in a study of blood T cell repertoires in COVID-19. Study information: Italy, Spain and the United States were the sources of the convalescent and acute COVID-19 samples. PBMCs, B-cell-depleted T cells, or T cells were the source of the cDNA or gDNA that made up the material.

Recovery among Cohort 3 donors was established by two negative PCRs, clearance, or symptom resolution. This CDR3 has 15 amino acids. Trimming took 1 base from V and 2 from J; bases not matched to a gene: 2. Germline V gene sequence: CDR1 MDHEN, CDR2 SYDVKM. TCRdb's table, derived via immunoSEQ multiplex PCR, lists solely in-frame clones and lacks some. The sample includes approximately 170,000 clones, roughly 80% seen only once; the top ten take nearly 8%. This clonotype originated in a woman aged 50 to 60 who had recovered from COVID-19. Sequencing was performed on PBMCs or T cells enriched from blood (not recorded which). This chain joins TRBV28 and TRBJ2-7; 10 bases map to TRBD2. The CDR3 spells CASSLLAGGPYEQYF. The CDR3 region has the DNA TGTGCCAGCAGTTTATTAGCGGGAGGTCCCTACGAGCAGTACTTC.